This T cell receptor (beta chain) derives from a study of human T cells and chemical hapten exposure. Time point reported: patch test 2, 6 weeks after DPC sensitization. Treatment specified: therapeutic diphenylcyclopropenone sensitization with weekly scalp DPC. Investigators collected blood before applying each patch test. This clonotype was observed at least ten times. TCRdb processed the RACE reads anew with MiXCR; each CDR3 protein has one entry. The table has 360,000 or so distinct CDR3 sequences, more than 5% seen once. CDR1 and CDR2 (germline): SQVTM, ANQGSEA. V lost 5 bases and J 4 bases, leaving 5 bases between the germline ends. This CDR3 has 10 residues.

Sequencing used whole blood, obtained in connection with sensitization to the hapten diphenylcyclopropenone (DPC). The J gene is TRBJ1-1, the V gene TRBV29-1; D is uncertain. This TCR came from a woman between 18 and 29 years old with alopecia areata. Some clones in this sample may be carry-over from other donors' samples. DNA of the CDR3: TGCAGCGTTCTTTTCACTGAAGCTTTCTTT. This codes for CSVLFTEAFF.